The 16 T cell receptor beta chains below come from one sample, sequenced in a study of spatial heterogeneity in lung cancer. The study, taken as a whole, reports: Counts of expanded intratumoral alpha and beta TCRs tracked tumor mutation counts.

MiXCR, applied by TCRdb to the 5' RACE reads, yields one record per CDR3 protein. The table lists 1,500 or so distinct CDR3 sequences, about 4.2% of them singletons. What these receptors recognize is not known. The time point is: sample taken at primary tumor resection. Sequenced material: lung tumor tissue, taken at surgery. These receptors originate from a male donor with early-stage non-small cell lung cancer.

This clonotype is classed as medium-sized. The chain joins TRBV18 to TRBJ2-3; D ambiguous. V gave up 6 bases and J gave up 2 bases, with 6 bases separating them. Germline V CDR1 and CDR2: KGHSH, LQKENI. CDR3 length: 12 residues. The CDR3 DNA reads as TGTGCCAGCTCCCCCGACACAGATACGCAGTATTTT. It is translated as CASSPDTDTQYF.

This clonotype qualifies as medium-sized. The chain links TRBV7-2 to TRBJ2-3, with D unresolved. Between the trimmed V and J ends, which lost 1 base and 7 bases, there was a span of 6 bases. The CDR3 runs to 12 residues. Germline lookup yields CDR1 SGHTA and CDR2 FQGNSA. The chain's CDR3 is CASSLDWNTQYF. In nucleotides, the CDR3 is TGTGCCAGCAGCTTAGACTGGAATACGCAGTATTTT.

By proportion, this clonotype is medium-sized. The CDR3 here is CSAIPDTNQPQHF. The CDR3 nucleotides read TGCAGTGCTATACCGGACACCAATCAGCCCCAGCATTTT. The gene calls are TRBV20-1 and TRBJ1-5, with D possibly being TRBD1 (5 bases). The V end was cut by 4 bases, the J end by 3 bases, with 10 bases between. This CDR3 region has 13 residues. Germline V gene sequence: CDR1 DFQATT, CDR2 SNEGSKA (reference sequence).

By share, this clonotype ranks as medium-sized. The chain combines TRBV6-2 or TRBV6-3 with TRBJ1-1; no clear D gene. Trimming cost V 2 bases and J 0 bases, with 7 bases left between them. Germline assignment: CDR1 MNHEY and CDR2 SVGEGT. The CDR3 loop spans 14 amino acids. Written as DNA, the CDR3 is TGTGCCAGCAGTTACAGGAGCTTGAACACTGAAGCTTTCTTT. Its translation: CASSYRSLNTEAFF.

Sample share makes this clonotype medium-sized. CDR3 in DNA: TGTGCCAGCAGCTTTGAACAGTACAATGAGCAGTTCTTC. The encoded protein is CASSFEQYNEQFF. The chain has TRBV7-2 and TRBJ2-1, with unresolved D. Germline V gives CDR1 SGHTA, CDR2 FQGNSA. Trimming removed 3 bases at V and 4 bases at J, with 7 bases between. This CDR3 is 13 amino acids long.

By frequency in the sample, this clonotype is medium-sized. The chain carries TRBV7-9 and TRBJ2-5, with D hard to call. V shed 7 bases and J shed 1 base, with 13 bases lying between them. The CDR3 runs to 14 residues. From germline, CDR1 is SEHNR and CDR2 FQNEAQ (reference sequence). The DNA for the CDR3 is TGTGCCAGCACCCGGACGGCCTTCCAAGAGACCCAGTACTTC. This encodes CASTRTAFQETQYF.

This clonotype is medium-sized. The chain links TRBV7-3 to TRBJ2-1; D unresolved. The CDR3 has 13 residues. Between the trimmed V and J ends, which lost 4 bases and 6 bases, there was a span of 10 bases. CDR1 and CDR2 (germline): SGHTA, FQGTGA. The CDR3 coding sequence is TGTGCCAGCAGCTCTGGTGGGCCCAATGAGCAGTTCTTC. This gives the protein CASSSGGPNEQFF.

By proportion, this clonotype is medium-sized. V and J are TRBV1 and TRBJ1-5; the table names TRBD1, a call not compared with the DNA. TRBV1 is a pseudogene segment. There are 12 residues in the CDR3. CDR3 amino acids: CTSSSPFQPQHF. CDR3 bases: TGCACCAGCAGCAGCCCCTTTCAGCCCCAGCATTTT.

This clonotype was seen at least ten times. The V call is TRBV18, the J call TRBJ1-2; TRBD1 aligns across 11 bases. The CDR3 contains 14 residues. V dropped 3 bases and J dropped 8; count of bases not matched to a gene: 5. The germline CDR1 and CDR2 sequences are KGHSH and LQKENI. The CDR3 loop is CASSPGTGGDGYTF. The CDR3 DNA is TGTGCCAGCTCACCTGGGACAGGGGGAGACGGCTACACCTTC.

Relative to its sample, this clonotype is medium-sized. This rearrangement joins TRBV20-1 to TRBJ2-7; D uncertain. The germline CDR1 and CDR2 sequences are DFQATT and SNEGSKA (reference sequence). This CDR3 has 11 residues. V dropped 0 bases and J dropped 7 bases, with 7 bases sitting between them. The CDR3 coding sequence is TGCAGTGCTAGAGATGGGCGGGAGCAGTACTTC. This gives the protein CSARDGREQYF.

This clonotype is classed as medium-sized. The rearrangement joins TRBV12-3 or TRBV12-4 to TRBJ2-5; D may match TRBD1 or TRBD2 (5 bases each). Trimming removed 1 base from V and 6 bases from J, with 18 bases in between. The CDR3 extends over 16 amino acids. CDR3 sequence: CASSLGPGTNFKTQYF. The CDR3 coding sequence is TGTGCCAGCAGTTTAGGCCCGGGGACCAACTTCAAGACCCAGTACTTC.

This clonotype is classed as medium-sized. Here the CDR3 DNA reads TGTGCCAGCAGCTTAGTCCTACTCGATACGCAGTATTTT. Its translation is CASSLVLLDTQYF. The rearrangement joins TRBV7-2 to TRBJ2-3; unclear D gene. The V and J ends lost 1 base and 6 bases respectively, with 8 bases between them. The CDR3 extends over 13 amino acids. Germline CDR1 is SGHTA and CDR2 is FQGNSA.

This clonotype showed up many times. The chain links TRBV20-1 to TRBJ1-2, with unresolved D. CDR1 and CDR2 from the germline V gene are DFQATT and SNEGSKA (reference sequence). The CDR3 is 13 residues long. Trimming took 3 bases from V and 2 from J, leaving 10 bases between them. The CDR3 DNA sequence: TGCAGTGCTAGCCCGGACTGGAACTATGGCTACACCTTC. Protein product: CSASPDWNYGYTF.

By frequency in the sample, this clonotype is medium-sized. The chain combines TRBV5-1 with TRBJ2-3; 8 positions agree with TRBD1. After removal of 4 bases from V and 5 bases from J, the junction contained 12 bases not matched to a gene. Germline V gene data show CDR1 as SGHRS and CDR2 as YFSETQ. This CDR3 is built from 16 residues. CDR3 sequence (DNA): TGCGCCAGCAGCACCGGCAGGGGGCAATTGTTAGATACGCAGTATTTT. Its protein is CASSTGRGQLLDTQYF.

With respect to this clonotype: A read error may be the cause here, since a much bigger clone is one base away. The chain couples TRBV28 to TRBJ1-5; D remains ambiguous. The CDR3 runs to 15 residues. The V gene's germline CDR1 is MDHEN and CDR2 SYDVKM. The CDR3 DNA reads TGTGACAGCAGCTCAGCCCCGGGGTTCAATCAGCCCCAGCATTTT. Residues: CDSSSAPGFNQPQHF.

This clonotype is medium-sized in the sample. The V and J genes are TRBV28 and TRBJ2-7; D is possibly TRBD2 (5 bases). Germline loops: CDR1 MDHEN, CDR2 SYDVKM. The CDR3 runs to 12 residues. Between the trimmed V and J ends, which lost 6 bases and 7 bases, there was a span of 13 bases. CDR3 in DNA: TGTGCCAGCAGCCGTCTCGGGAATGAGCAGTACTTC. The encoded protein is CASSRLGNEQYF.